The present T cell receptor (beta chain) was sequenced within a study of molecular identifiers for immune sequencing clone quantification. TCRdb recomputed calls from the PCR reads with MiXCR, one row per CDR3 protein. The sample gives approximately 320,000 distinct CDR3 sequences, about 22% of which show up once; 0.65% to 0.75% is in the top ten. CDR1 is MNHEY and CDR2 is SVGAGI in the germline V gene. The CDR3 runs 13 residues. Trimming pared 11 bases from V and 9 bases from J, leaving 20 bases between. The sample comprised naive CD8+ T cells from blood, with Jurkat cell RNA spiked in. The sample's subset: FACS-sorted CD8+CD4-CCR7+CD45RA+ naive T cells. This chain connects TRBV6-5 to TRBJ1-5, with D maybe TRBD1 (5 bases). The source is a human donor in good health. Some libraries in this study had Jurkat cell RNA spiked in. CDR3 nucleotide sequence: TGTGCCCCCCTACCGGGGCCCGGGCCGCCCCAGCATTTT. Translation: CAPLPGPGPPQHF.